This entry concerns a single T cell receptor (beta chain). Its specificity is unknown. The record originates from a study of T cell responses to AZD1222 COVID-19 vaccine. J was trimmed by 3 bases and V by 2 bases; bases with no gene match: 8. This CDR3 has 15 amino acids. The germline gives CDR1 SGHRS, CDR2 YFSETQ. Study observations and caveats: Spike-specific TCR breadth and depth were elevated following two AZD1222 doses. Researchers report vaccine-associated CD4 TCRs spanning spike, with dominance at 160-218 and 743-854. The study reported that nearly half of spike-specific TCRs target unmutated variant regions.

Measured with immunoSEQ multiplex PCR; TCRdb has only the in-frame clones, and not every one. In the table there are approximately 100,000 clones, around 92% of which are singletons. The clonotype was recovered from an adult in good health. This sample comprised peripheral blood, obtained on day 0 of AZD1222 vaccination. The chain uses TRBV5-1 and TRBJ2-7; 7 positions agree with TRBD2. CDR3 amino acids: CASSFLRSGIYEQYF. The DNA of the CDR3 is TGCGCCAGCAGCTTCCTGAGGAGCGGGATCTACGAGCAGTACTTC.